The clone carrying this T cell receptor beta chain was found a few times. A sample-barcoded 5' primer and a J-beta primer mix were used in a second PCR of roughly 6 to 11 cycles. MiXCR, run by TCRdb on the 5' RACE reads, gives a single entry per CDR3 protein. Of 1.4 million to 1.5 million distinct CDR3 sequences detected, 35% to 45% appear once; the ten largest clones hold 7% to 9.5%. V shed 8 bases and J 1 base; nucleotides not matched to a gene: 9. Germline assignment: CDR1 SNHLY and CDR2 FYNNEI. The CDR3 is made up of 15 amino acids. The data stem from a study of blood T cells in healthy people across ages.

Sequenced material: blood. This clonotype originated in a woman between 18 and 29 years old in good health. The J gene is TRBJ2-3, the V gene TRBV2; 7 positions match TRBD1. The CDR3 nucleotides are TGTGCCAGCGCAAACGGGGACAGCGGCACAGATACGCAGTATTTT. It specifies CASANGDSGTDTQYF.